The source of this T cell receptor (beta chain) is a study of shared clonotypes between healthy human individuals. Notes on the study in general: Between several donors, naive CD4 clonotypes were shared at a level of about 5%.

CDR3 length equals 16 residues. The germline gives CDR1 SGHTA, CDR2 FQGNSA. The J segment lost 3 bases and the V segment lost 0 bases, leaving 4 bases of the junction unmatched. For this clone: What it binds is unknown.

Sequencing was performed with immunoSEQ multiplex PCR; in TCRdb, only in-frame clones are kept and a portion is missing. The sample has roughly 2.2 million clones, around 93% seen once. This rearrangement joins TRBV7-2 to TRBJ2-2, with 7 bases fitting TRBD1. The source of this sequence is a man between 18 and 35 years old in good health. Some clones in this sample may be carry-over from other donors' samples. Sequenced sample: naive CD4+ T cells from PBMCs. Subset reported: CD45RA+ positively selected. The CDR3, as DNA: TGTGCCAGCAGCTTAGCAAGACAGGGCTACACCGGGGAGCTGTTTTTT. Its protein is CASSLARQGYTGELFF. The full variable domain, its missing parts supplied by reference TRBV7-2 and TRBJ2-2, is GAGVSQSPSNKVTEKGKDVELRCDPISGHTALYWYRQSLGQGLEFLIYFQGNSAPDKSGLPSDRFSAERTGGSVSTLTIQRTQQEDSAVYLCASSLARQGYTGELFFGEGSRLTVL.